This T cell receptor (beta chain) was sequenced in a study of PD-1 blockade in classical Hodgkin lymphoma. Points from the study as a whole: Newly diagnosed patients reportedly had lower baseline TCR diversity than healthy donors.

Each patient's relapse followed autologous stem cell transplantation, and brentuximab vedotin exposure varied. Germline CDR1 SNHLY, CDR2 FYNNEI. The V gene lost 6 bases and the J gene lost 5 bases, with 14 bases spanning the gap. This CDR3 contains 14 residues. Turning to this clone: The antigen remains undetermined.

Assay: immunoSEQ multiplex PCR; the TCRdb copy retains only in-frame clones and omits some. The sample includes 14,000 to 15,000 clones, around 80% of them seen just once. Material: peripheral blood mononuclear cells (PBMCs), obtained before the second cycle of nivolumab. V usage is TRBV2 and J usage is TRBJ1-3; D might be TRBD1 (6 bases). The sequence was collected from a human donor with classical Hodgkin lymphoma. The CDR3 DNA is TGTGCCAGCAGGGCGACAGGCGCCCGAAACACCATATATTTT. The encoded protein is CASRATGARNTIYF.